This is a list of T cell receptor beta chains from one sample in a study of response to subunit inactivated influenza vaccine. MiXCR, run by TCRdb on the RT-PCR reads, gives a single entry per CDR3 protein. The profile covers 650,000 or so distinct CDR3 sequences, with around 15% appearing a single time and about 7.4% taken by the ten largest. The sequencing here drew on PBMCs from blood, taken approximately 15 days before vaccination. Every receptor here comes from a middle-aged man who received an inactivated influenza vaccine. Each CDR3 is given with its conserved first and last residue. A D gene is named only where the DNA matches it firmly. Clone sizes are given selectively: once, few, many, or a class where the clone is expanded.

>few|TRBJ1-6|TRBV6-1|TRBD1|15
CATTPGTAYNSPLHF
TGTGCCACCACTCCCGGGACAGCGTATAATTCACCCCTCCACTTT
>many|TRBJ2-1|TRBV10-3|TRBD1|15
CAIGFRDRGVGEQFF
TGTGCCATCGGCTTCCGGGACAGGGGGGTTGGTGAGCAGTTCTTC
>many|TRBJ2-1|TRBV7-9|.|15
CASSLLGSSYNEQFF
TGTGCCAGCAGCTTATTAGGGAGCTCCTACAATGAGCAGTTCTTC
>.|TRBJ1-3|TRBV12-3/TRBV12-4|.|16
CASSLEGPVSGNTIYF
TGTGCCAGCAGTTTAGAGGGACCGGTCTCTGGAAACACCATATATTTT
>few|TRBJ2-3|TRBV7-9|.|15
CASSRGSATTDTQYF
TGTGCCAGCAGCCGGGGGTCAGCGACTACAGATACGCAGTATTTT
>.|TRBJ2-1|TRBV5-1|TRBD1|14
CASSSLQGVNEQFF
TGCGCCAGCAGCTCACTACAGGGGGTCAATGAGCAGTTCTTC
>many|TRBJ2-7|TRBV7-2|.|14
CASSSPGLFHEQYF
TGTGCCAGCAGCTCCCCTGGACTTTTTCACGAGCAGTACTTC
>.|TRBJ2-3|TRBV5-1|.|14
CASSPTLTENTQYF
TGCGCCAGCAGCCCCACGTTGACTGAAAATACGCAGTATTTT
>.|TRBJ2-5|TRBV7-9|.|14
CASSLGTVFGTQYF
TGTGCCAGCAGCTTAGGGACGGTCTTTGGGACCCAGTACTTC
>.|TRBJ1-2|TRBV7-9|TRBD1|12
CASNQGANGYTF
TGTGCCAGCAACCAGGGGGCAAATGGCTACACCTTC
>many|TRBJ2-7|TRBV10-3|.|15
CAISESRLDSYEQYF
TGTGCCATCAGTGAGTCAAGATTGGACTCCTACGAGCAGTACTTC
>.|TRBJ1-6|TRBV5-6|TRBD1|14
CASSVDRGYSPLHF
TGTGCCAGCAGCGTCGACAGGGGTTATTCACCCCTCCACTTT
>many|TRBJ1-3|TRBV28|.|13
CASSFLSGNTIYF
TGTGCCAGCAGTTTCCTCTCTGGAAACACCATATATTTT
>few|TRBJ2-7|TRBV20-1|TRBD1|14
CSVGRTGVDYEQYF
TGCAGTGTTGGAAGGACAGGGGTAGACTACGAGCAGTACTTC
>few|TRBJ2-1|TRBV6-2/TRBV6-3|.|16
CATWGVWGGTYNEQFF
TGTGCCACCTGGGGGGTATGGGGAGGTACCTACAATGAGCAGTTCTTC
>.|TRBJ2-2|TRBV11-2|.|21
CASSFDRMKIKTSVFAGELFF
TGTGCCAGCAGCTTCGACAGAATGAAAATAAAGACATCGGTCTTCGCCGGGGAGCTGTTTTTT
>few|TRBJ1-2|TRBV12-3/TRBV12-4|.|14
CASSLGQINYGYTF
TGTGCCAGCAGCCTCGGACAGATTAACTATGGCTACACCTTC
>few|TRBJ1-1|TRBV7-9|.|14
CASSFLIPGTEAFF
TGTGCCAGCAGCTTTTTGATACCGGGGACTGAAGCTTTCTTT
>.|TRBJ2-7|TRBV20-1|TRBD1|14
CSAMYRDRGYEQYF
TGCAGTGCAATGTACCGGGACAGGGGCTACGAGCAGTACTTC
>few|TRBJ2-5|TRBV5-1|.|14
CASSWRPSEETQYF
TGCGCCAGCAGCTGGAGGCCTAGCGAAGAGACCCAGTACTTC
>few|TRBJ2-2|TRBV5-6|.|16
CASSSDRRTLTGELFF
TGTGCCAGCAGCTCGGACCGCCGAACCCTTACCGGGGAGCTGTTTTTT
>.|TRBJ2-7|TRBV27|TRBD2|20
CASSLRMVGPGLAVPYEQYF
TGTGCCAGCAGTTTAAGGATGGTAGGCCCCGGACTAGCGGTGCCCTACGAGCAGTACTTC
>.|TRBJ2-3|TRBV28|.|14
CASGGVLLADKQYF
TGTGCCAGCGGTGGGGTCTTACTCGCAGATAAGCAGTATTTT
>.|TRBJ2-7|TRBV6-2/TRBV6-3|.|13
CASSYRGPYEQYF
TGTGCCAGCAGTTACAGGGGACCTTACGAGCAGTACTTC
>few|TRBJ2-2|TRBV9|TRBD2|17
CASSAGSAGGYFGELFF
TGTGCCAGCAGCGCCGGGTCGGCGGGAGGTTACTTCGGGGAGCTGTTTTTT
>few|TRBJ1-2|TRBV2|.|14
CASSEDSANYGYTF
TGTGCCAGCAGTGAGGACAGTGCTAACTATGGCTACACCTTC
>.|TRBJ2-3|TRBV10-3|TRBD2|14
CAIRKAGVTDTQYF
TGTGCCATCAGGAAAGCGGGGGTGACAGATACGCAGTATTTT
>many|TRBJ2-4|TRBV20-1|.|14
CSAIGHQGLVIQYF
TGCAGTGCTATCGGACACCAGGGTTTGGTCATTCAGTACTTC
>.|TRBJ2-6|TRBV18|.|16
CASSPLPFSGANVLTF
TGTGCCAGCTCACCACTCCCGTTCTCTGGGGCCAACGTCCTGACTTTC
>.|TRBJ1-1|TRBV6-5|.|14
CASSYSGEGSEAFF
TGTGCCAGCAGTTACTCGGGGGAAGGCAGTGAAGCTTTCTTT
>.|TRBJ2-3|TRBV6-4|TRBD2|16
CASSDDGTSGTDTQYF
TGTGCCAGCAGTGACGACGGGACTAGCGGCACAGATACGCAGTATTTT
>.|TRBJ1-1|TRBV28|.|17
CASRESTQLGLNTEAFF
TGTGCCAGCAGGGAGAGTACGCAACTGGGGTTGAACACTGAAGCTTTCTTT
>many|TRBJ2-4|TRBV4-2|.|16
CASSPRMDLAKNIQYF
TGTGCCAGCAGCCCCCGCATGGATTTAGCCAAAAACATTCAGTACTTC
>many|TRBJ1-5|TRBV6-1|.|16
CASKLFGGRGNQPQHF
TGTGCCAGCAAACTTTTCGGGGGGAGAGGCAATCAGCCCCAGCATTTT